This T cell receptor beta chain was captured by sequencing in a study of T-cell reconstitution after alpha-beta-depleted transplantation in children. Germline trimming cut 6 bases from V and 6 bases from J; bases unmatched to any gene: 4. This CDR3 comprises 13 residues. Germline V gene sequence: CDR1 MNHEY, CDR2 SVGEGT. This clonotype has a handful of counts. Its antigen is not identified. Preparation of the TCRbeta library involved a method that used unique molecular identifiers. TCRdb passed the PCR reads through MiXCR, listing each CDR3 protein once. The table has around 50,000 distinct CDR3 sequences, about 47% seen once. Study-level findings and limits: It was reported that alpha-beta T cells came from several hundred expanded graft clones (about two months after transplant). Where some patients showed high TCRbeta diversity at day 60, it came from recipient T cells and thymic progenitors that had survived. Newly generated T cells supplied most T-cell counts and diversity one year post-transplant.

This specimen was peripheral blood, taken before TCRalphabeta/CD19-depleted stem cell transplant. The rearrangement joins TRBV6-2 or TRBV6-3 to TRBJ2-1; 8 nucleotides line up with TRBD2. This receptor was identified in a boy under two years old with SCID, due to receive a stem cell transplant. The CDR3 protein is CASSYRGGNEQFF. The DNA of the CDR3 is TGTGCCAGCAGCTACCGGGGGGGCAATGAGCAGTTCTTC.